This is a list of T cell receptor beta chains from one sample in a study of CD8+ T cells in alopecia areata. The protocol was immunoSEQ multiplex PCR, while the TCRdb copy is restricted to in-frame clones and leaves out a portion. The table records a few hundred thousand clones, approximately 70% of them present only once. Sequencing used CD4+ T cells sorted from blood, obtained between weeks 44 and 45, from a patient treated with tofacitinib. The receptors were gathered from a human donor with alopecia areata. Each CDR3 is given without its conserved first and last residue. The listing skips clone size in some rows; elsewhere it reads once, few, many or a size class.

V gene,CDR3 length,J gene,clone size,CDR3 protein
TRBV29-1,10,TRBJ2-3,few,SVRGGAGTQY
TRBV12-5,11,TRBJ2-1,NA,ASGNSGLDEQF
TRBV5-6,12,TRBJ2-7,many,ASSLGAGTYEQY
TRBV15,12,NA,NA,ATSSERGSYEQY
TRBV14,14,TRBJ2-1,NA,ASSQVGGGAGNEQF
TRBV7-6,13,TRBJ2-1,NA,ASSFLAGYVDEQF
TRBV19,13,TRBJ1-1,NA,ASSIDSYMNTEAF
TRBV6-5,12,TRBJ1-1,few,ASSSGPVNTEAF
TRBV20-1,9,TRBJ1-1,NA,SAFDRTEAF
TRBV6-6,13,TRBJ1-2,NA,ASTYQQGSRYGYT
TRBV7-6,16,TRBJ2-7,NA,ASSLRGLAGGPNYEQY
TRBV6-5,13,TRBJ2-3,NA,ASRPAMGGQDTQY
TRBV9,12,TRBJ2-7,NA,ASSVAADSYEQY
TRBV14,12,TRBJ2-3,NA,ASSPGLPTDTQY